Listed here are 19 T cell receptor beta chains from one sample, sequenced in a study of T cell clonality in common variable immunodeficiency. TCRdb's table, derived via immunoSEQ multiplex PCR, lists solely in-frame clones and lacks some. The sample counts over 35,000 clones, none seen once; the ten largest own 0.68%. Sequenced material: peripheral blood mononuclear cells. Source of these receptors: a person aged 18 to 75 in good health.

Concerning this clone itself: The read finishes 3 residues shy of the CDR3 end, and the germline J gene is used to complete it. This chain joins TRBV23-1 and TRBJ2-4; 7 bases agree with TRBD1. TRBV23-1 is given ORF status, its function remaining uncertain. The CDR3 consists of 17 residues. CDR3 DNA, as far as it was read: TGCGCCAGCAGTCACCATCCAACCTCCAGGGGGATCTATGGT. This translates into CASSHHPTSRGIYG. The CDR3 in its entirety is CASSHHPTSRGIYGQYF.

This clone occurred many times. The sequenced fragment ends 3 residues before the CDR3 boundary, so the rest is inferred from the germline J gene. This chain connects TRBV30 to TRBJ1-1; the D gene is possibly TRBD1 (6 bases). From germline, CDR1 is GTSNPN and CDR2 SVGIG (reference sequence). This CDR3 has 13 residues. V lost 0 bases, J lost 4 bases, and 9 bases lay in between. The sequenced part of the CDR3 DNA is TGTGCCTGGAGTGTAGGGGGTGGCACTGAA. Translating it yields CAWSVGGGTE. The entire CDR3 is CAWSVGGGTEAFF.

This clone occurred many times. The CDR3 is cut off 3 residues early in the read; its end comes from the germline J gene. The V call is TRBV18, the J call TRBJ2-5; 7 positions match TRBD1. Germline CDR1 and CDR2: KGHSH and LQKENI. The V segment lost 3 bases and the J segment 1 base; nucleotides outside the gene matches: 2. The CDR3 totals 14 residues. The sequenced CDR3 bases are TGTGCCAGCTCACCCGGGACAGCCCAAGAGACC. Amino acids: CASSPGTAQET. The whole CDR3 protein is CASSPGTAQETQYF.

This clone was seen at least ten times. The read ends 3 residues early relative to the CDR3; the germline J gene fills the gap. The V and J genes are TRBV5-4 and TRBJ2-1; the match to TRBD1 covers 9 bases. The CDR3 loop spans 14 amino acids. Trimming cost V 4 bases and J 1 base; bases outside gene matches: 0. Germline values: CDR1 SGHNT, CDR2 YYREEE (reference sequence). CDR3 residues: CASSGTGSYNEQFF. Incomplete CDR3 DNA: TGTGCCAGCAGCGGGACAGGGTCCTACAATGAG.

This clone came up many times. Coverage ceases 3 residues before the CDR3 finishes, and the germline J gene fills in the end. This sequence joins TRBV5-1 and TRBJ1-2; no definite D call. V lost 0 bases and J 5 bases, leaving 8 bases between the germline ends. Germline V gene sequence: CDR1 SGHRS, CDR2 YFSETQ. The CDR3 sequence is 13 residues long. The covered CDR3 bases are TGCGCCAGCAGCTTGGAGGTAGGGTATGGC. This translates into CASSLEVGYG. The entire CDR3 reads CASSLEVGYGYTF. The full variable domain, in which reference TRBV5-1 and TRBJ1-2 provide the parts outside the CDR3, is KAGVTQTPRYLIKTRGQQVTLSCSPISGHRSVSWYQQTPGQGLQFLFEYFSETQRNKGNFPGRFSGRQFSNSRSEMNVSTLELGDSALYLCASSLEVGYGYTFGSGTRLTVV.

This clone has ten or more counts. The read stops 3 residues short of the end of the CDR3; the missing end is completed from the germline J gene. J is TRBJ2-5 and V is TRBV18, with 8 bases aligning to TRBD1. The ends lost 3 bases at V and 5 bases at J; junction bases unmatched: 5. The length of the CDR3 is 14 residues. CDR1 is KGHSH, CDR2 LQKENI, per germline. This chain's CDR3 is CASSPRTGPETQYF. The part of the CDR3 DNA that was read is TGTGCCAGCTCACCGAGGACAGGGCCCGAGACC.

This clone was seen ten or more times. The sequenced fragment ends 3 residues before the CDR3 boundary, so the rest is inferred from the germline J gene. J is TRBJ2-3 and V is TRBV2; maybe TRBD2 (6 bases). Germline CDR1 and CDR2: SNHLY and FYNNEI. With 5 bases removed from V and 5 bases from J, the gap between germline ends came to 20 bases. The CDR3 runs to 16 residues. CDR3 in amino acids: CASSSPYRTSQDTQYF. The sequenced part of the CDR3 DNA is TGTGCCAGCAGTTCCCCCTACCGAACTAGCCAAGATACG.

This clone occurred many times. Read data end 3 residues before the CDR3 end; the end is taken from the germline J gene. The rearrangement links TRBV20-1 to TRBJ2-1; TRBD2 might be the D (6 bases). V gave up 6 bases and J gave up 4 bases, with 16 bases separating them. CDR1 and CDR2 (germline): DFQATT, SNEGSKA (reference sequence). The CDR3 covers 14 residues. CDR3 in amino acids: CSAGSSADYNEQFF. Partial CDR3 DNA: TGCAGTGCCGGATCTAGCGCCGATTACAATGAG.

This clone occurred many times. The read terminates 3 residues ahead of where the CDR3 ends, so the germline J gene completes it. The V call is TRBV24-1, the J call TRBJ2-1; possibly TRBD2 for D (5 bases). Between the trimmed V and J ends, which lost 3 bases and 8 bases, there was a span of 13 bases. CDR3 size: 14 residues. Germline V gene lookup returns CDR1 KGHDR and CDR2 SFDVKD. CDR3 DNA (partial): TGTGCCACCAGTGATGTTCCCGGTAGCGATGAG. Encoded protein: CATSDVPGSDE. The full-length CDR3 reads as CATSDVPGSDEQFF.

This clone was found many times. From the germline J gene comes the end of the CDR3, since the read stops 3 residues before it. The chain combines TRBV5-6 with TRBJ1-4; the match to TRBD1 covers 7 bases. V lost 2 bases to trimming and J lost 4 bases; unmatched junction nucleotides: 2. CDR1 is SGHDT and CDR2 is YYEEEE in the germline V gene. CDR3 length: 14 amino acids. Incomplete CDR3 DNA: TGTGCCAGCAGCTTACAGGGGAATAATGAAAAA. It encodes CASSLQGNNEK. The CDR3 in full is CASSLQGNNEKLFF.

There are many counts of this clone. CDR3 DNA (partial): TGTGCCAGCAGCACGACAGGGACTGGAAACACC. Amino acid sequence: CASSTTGTGNT. The full CDR3 is CASSTTGTGNTIYF. The chain carries TRBV5-6 and TRBJ1-3; 7 bases line up with TRBD1. The CDR3 is cut off 3 residues early in the read; its end comes from the germline J gene. J lost 2 bases, V lost 4 bases, and 3 bases had no gene match. The CDR3 loop spans 14 amino acids. Germline V gene data show CDR1 as SGHDT and CDR2 as YYEEEE.

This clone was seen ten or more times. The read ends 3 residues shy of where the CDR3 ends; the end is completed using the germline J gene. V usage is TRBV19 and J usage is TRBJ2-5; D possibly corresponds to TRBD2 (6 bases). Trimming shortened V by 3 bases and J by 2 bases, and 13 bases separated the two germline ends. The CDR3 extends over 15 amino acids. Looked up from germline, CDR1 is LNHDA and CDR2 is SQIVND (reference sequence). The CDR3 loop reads CASSIPRTNQETQYF. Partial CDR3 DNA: TGTGCCAGTAGTATCCCCAGGACTAATCAAGAGACC.

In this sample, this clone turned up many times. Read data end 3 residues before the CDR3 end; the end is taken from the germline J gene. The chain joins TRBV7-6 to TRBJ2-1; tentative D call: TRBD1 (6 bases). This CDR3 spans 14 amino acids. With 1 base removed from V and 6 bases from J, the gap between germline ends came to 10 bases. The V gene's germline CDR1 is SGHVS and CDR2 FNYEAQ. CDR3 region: CASSLEDSVNEQFF. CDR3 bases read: TGTGCCAGCAGCTTAGAGGACAGCGTCAATGAG.

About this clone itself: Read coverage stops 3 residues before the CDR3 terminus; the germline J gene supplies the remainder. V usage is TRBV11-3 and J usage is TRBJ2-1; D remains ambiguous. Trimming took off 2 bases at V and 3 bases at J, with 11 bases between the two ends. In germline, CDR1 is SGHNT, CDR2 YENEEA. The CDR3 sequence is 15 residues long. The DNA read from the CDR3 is TGTGCCAGCAGCTTATATGGCGACATCTACAATGAG. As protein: CASSLYGDIYNE. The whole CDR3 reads CASSLYGDIYNEQFF.

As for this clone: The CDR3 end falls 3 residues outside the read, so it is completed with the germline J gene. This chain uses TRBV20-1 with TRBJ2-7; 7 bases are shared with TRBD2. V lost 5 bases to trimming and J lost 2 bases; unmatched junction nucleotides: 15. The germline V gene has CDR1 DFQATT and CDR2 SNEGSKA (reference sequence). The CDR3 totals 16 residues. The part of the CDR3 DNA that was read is TGCAGTGCTCGGGACGTTAGCGGGTTCAAAACCTACGAG. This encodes CSARDVSGFKTYE. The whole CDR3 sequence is CSARDVSGFKTYEQYF.

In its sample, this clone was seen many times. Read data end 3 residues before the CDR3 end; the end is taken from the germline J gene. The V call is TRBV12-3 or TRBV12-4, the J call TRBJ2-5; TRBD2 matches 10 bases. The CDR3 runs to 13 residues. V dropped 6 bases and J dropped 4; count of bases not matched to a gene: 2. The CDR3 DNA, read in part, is TGTGCCAGCAGACGACTAGCGGGAGAGACC. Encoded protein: CASRRLAGET. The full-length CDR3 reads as CASRRLAGETQYF.

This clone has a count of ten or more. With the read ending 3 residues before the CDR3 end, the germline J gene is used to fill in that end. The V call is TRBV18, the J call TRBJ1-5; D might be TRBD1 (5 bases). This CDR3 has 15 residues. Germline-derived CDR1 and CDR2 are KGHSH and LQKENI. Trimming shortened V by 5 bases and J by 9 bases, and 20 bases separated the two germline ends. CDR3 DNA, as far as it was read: TGTGCCAGCTCATCGAGCTCACCAGGGCTCGGGCCC. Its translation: CASSSSSPGLGP. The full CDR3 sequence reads CASSSSSPGLGPQHF.

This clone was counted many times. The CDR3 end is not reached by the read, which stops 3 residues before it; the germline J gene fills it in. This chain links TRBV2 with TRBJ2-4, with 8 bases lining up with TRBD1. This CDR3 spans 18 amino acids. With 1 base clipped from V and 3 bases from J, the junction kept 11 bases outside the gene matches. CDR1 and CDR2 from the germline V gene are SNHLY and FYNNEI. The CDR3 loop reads CASSEGILGQVGKNIQYF. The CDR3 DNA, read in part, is TGTGCCAGCAGTGAAGGAATTTTGGGACAGGTGGGCAAAAACATT. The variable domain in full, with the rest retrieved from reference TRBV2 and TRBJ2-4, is EPEVTQTPSHQVTQMGQEVILRCVPISNHLYFYWYRQILGQKVEFLVSFYNNEISEKSEIFDDQFSVERPDGSNFTLKIRSTKLEDSAMYFCASSEGILGQVGKNIQYFGAGTRLSVL.

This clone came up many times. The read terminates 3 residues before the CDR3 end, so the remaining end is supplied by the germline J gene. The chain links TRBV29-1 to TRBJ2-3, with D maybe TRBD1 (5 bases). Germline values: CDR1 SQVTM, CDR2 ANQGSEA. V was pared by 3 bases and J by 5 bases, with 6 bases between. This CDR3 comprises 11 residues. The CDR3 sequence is CSVDQGDTQYF. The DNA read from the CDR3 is TGCAGCGTTGACCAGGGAGATACG.